This TCR beta chain was retrieved from a study of cytomegalovirus exposure and HLA in healthy donors. From germline, CDR1 is SGHRS and CDR2 YFSETQ. The V and J ends lost 2 bases and 5 bases respectively, with 11 bases between them. The length of the CDR3 is 14 residues. This clone turned up a few times. Its antigen remains unidentified. PCR primers comprised 60 Vbeta and 13 Jbeta primers. Authors' methods: Later, an analysis found roughly 80 million unique TCR beta chains, and roughly 10 million of these were shared. The table came from immunoSEQ multiplex PCR; TCRdb's copy has only in-frame clones and leaves some out. The DNA was the basis for D and trimming; V, J and clone size are from that table. The sample lists about 180,000 clones, approximately 80% occurring once. Study outcomes and limitations: Immune exposure was documented only through CMV serostatus. Earlier analysis found most TCR beta V segments productive about 90% or about 30% of the time.

V and J are TRBV5-1 and TRBJ1-5, with a weak D call TRBD1 (6 bases). The sequencing sample was made of PBMCs. The TCR originated in a girl aged 10-17 years in good health and CMV-seropositive. CDR3: CASSFTGQDQPQHF. For the CDR3, the DNA is TGCGCCAGCAGCTTCACAGGGCAAGATCAGCCCCAGCATTTT.